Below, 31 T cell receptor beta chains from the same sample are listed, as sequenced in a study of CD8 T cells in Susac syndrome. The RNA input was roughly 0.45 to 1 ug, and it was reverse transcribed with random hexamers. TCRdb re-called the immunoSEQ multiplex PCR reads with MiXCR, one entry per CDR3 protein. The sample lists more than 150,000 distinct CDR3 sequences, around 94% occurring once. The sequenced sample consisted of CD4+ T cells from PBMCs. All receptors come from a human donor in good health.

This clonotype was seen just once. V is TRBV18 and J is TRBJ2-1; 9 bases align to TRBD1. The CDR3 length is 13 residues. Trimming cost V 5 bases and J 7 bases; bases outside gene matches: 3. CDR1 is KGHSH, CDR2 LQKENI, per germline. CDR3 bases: TGTGCCAGCTCAAAAGACAGGGGGAATGAGCAGTTCTTC. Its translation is CASSKDRGNEQFF.

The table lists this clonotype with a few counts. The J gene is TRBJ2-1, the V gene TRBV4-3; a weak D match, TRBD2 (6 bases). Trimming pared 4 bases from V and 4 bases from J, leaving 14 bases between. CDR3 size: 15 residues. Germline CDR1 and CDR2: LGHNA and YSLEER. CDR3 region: CASSRDTGGYNEQFF. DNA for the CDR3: TGCGCCAGCAGCCGAGACACCGGGGGTTACAATGAGCAGTTCTTC.

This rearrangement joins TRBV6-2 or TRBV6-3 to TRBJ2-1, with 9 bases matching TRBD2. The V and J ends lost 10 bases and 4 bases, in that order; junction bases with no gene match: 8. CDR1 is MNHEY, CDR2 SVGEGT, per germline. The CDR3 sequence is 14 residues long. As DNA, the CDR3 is TGTGCCACCCAAGTAGCGGGGGCGTACAATGAGCAGTTCTTC. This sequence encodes CATQVAGAYNEQFF.

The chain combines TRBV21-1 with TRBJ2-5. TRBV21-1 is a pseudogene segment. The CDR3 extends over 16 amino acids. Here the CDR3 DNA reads TGTGCCAGCACCACTTCGGGGATTTCGTACCAAGAGACCCAGTACTTC. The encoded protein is CASTTSGISYQETQYF.

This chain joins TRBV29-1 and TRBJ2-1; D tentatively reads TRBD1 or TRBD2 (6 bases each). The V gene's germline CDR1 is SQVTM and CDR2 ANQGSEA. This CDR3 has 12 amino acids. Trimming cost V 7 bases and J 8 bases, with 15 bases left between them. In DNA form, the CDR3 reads TGCAGCGGGAGGTCCGGGGGCGATGAGCAGTTCTTC. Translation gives CSGRSGGDEQFF.

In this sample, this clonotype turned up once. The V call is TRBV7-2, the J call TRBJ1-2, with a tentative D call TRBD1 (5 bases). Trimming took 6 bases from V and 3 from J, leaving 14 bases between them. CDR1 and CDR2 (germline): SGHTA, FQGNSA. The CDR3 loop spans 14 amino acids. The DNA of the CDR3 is TGTGCCAGCAGTTCGGGGACGCGACACTATGGCTACACCTTC. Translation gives CASSSGTRHYGYTF.

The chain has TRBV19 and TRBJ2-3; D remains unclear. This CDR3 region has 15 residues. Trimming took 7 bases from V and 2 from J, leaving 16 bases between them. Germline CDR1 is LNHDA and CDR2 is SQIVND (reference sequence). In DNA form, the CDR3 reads TGTGCCAGTACCAAGGATAACCGGGCCACAGATACGCAGTATTTT. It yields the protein CASTKDNRATDTQYF. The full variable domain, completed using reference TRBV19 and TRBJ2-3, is DGGITQSPKYLFRKEGQNVTLSCEQNLNHDAMYWYRQDPGQGLRLIYYSQIVNDFQKGDIAEGYSVSREKKESFPLTVTSAQKNPTAFYLCASTKDNRATDTQYFGPGTRLTVL.

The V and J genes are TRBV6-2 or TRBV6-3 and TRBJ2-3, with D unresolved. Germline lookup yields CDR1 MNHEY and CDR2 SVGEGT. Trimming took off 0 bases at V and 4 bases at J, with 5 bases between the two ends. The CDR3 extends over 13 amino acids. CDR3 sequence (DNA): TGTGCCAGCAGTTACTCGGACCCAGATACGCAGTATTTT. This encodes CASSYSDPDTQYF.

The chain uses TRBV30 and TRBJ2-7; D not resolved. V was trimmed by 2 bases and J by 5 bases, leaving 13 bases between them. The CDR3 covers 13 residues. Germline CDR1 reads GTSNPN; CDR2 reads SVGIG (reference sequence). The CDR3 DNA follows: TGTGCCTGGAGTTTTGGAAATAGGAACGAGCAGTACTTC. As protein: CAWSFGNRNEQYF.

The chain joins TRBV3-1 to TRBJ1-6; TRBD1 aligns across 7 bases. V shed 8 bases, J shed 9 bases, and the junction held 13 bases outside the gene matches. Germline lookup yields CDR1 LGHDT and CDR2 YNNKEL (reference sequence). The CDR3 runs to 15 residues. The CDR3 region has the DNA TGTGCCAGCCGATATAGACAGGGTGGTAGTTCACCCCTCCACTTT. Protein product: CASRYRQGGSSPLHF.

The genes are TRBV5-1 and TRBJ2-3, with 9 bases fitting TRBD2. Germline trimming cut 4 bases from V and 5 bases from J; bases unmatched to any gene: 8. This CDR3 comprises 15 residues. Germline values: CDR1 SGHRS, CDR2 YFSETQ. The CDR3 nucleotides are TGCGCCAGCAGCGTTCTAGCGGGGTCGGTAGATACGCAGTATTTT. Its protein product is CASSVLAGSVDTQYF.

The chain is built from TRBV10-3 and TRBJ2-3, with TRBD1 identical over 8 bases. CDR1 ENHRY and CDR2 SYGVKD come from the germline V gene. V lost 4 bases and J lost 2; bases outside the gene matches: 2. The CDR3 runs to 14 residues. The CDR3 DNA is TGTGCCATCAGTGGGACAGGGACCACAGATACGCAGTATTTT. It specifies CAISGTGTTDTQYF.

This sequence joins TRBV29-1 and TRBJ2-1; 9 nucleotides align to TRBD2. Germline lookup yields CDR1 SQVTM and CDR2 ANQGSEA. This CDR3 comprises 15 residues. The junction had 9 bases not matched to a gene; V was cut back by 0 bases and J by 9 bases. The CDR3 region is CSVEDQSGGWGEQFF. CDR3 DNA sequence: TGCAGCGTTGAAGATCAGAGCGGGGGGTGGGGTGAGCAGTTCTTC.

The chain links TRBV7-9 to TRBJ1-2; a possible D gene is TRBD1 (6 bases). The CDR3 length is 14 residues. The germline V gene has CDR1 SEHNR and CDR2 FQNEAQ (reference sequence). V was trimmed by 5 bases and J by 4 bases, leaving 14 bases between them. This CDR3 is CASSPGQFGYGYTF. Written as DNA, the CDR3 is TGTGCCAGCAGCCCCGGACAGTTCGGCTATGGCTACACCTTC.

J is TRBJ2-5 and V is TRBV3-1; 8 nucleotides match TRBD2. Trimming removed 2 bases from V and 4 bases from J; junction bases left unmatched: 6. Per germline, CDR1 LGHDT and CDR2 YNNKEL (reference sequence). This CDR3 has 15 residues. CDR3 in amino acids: CASSQSGLVTETQYF. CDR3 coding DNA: TGTGCCAGCAGCCAATCGGGACTAGTGACAGAGACCCAGTACTTC.

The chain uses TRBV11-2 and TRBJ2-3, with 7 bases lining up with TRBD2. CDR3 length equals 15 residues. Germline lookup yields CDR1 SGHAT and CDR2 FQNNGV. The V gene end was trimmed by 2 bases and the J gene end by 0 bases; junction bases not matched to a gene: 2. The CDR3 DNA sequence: TGTGCCAGCAGCTTAAGCGGGGAGAGCACAGATACGCAGTATTTT. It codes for CASSLSGESTDTQYF.

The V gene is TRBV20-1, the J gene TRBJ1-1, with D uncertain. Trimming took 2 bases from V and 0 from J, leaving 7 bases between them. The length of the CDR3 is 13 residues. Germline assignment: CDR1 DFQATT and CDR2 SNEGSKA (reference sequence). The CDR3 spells CSARTSMNTEAFF. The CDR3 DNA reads TGCAGTGCTAGAACCTCGATGAACACTGAAGCTTTCTTT.

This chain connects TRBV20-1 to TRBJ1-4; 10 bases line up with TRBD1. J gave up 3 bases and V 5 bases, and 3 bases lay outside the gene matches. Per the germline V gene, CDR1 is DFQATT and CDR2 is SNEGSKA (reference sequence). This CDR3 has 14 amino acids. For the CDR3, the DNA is TGCAGTGCTCAAGGGACAGGGGCTAATGAAAAACTGTTTTTT. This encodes CSAQGTGANEKLFF.

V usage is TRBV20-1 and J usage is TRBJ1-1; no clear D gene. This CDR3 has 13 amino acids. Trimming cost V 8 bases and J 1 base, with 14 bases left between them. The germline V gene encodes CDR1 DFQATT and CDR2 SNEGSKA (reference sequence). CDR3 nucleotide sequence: TGCAGTCTAGAATCTCAGGCGAACACTGAAGCTTTCTTT. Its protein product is CSLESQANTEAFF.

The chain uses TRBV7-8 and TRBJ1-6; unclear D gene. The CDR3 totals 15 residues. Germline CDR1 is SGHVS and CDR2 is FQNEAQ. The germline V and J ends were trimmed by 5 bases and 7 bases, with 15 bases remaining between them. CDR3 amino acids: CASSLRGGSNSPLHF. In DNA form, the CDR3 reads TGTGCCAGCAGCCTACGGGGAGGGTCCAATTCACCCCTCCACTTT.

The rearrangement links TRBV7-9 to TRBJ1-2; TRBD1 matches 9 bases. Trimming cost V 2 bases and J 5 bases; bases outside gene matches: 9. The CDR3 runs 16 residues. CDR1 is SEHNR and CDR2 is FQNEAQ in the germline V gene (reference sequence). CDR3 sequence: CASSLSATGGDYGYTF. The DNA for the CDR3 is TGTGCCAGCAGCTTATCGGCGACAGGGGGTGATTATGGCTACACCTTC.

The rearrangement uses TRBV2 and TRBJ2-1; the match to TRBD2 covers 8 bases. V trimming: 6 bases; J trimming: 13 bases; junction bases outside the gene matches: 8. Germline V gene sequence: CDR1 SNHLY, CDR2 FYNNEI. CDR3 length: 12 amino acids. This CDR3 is CASRDTGGLQFF. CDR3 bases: TGTGCCAGCAGGGACACGGGGGGGCTTCAGTTCTTC.

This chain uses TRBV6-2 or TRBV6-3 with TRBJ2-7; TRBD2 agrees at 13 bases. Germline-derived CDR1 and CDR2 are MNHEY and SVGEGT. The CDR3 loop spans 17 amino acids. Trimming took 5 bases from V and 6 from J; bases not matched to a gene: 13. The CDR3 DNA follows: TGTGCCAGCAGTGCTCTTCCCGGGACTAGCGGGGAAGGCGAGCAGTACTTC. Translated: CASSALPGTSGEGEQYF.

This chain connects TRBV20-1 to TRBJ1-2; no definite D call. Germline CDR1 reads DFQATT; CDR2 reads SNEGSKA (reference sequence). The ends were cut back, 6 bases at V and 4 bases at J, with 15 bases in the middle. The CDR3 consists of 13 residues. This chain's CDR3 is CSAIDPGSYGYTF. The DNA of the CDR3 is TGCAGTGCCATCGACCCCGGCAGCTATGGCTACACCTTC.

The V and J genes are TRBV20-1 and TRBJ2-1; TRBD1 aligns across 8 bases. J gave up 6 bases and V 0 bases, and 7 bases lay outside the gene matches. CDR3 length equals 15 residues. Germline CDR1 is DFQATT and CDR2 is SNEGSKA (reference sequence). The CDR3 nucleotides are TGCAGTGCTAGAGATCCGGGGACAGGCAGCAATGAGCAGTTCTTC. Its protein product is CSARDPGTGSNEQFF.

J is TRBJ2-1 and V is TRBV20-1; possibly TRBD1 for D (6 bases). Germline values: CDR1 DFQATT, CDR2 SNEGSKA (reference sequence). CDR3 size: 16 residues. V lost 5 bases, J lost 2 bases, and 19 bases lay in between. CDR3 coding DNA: TGCAGTGCTGGAGGTGGGGCAAAGGGGGCCTACAATGAGCAGTTCTTC. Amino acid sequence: CSAGGGAKGAYNEQFF.

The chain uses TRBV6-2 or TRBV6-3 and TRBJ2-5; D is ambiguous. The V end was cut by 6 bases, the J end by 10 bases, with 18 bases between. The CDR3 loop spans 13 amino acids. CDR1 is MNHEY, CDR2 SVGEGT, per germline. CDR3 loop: CASRTETVKGQYF. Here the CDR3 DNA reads TGTGCCAGCAGAACAGAGACTGTGAAAGGCCAGTACTTC.

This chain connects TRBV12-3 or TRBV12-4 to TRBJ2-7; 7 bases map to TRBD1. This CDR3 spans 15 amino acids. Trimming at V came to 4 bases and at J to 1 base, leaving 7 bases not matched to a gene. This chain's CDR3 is CASSSPGQTSYEQYF. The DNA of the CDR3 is TGTGCCAGCAGTTCCCCGGGACAGACATCCTACGAGCAGTACTTC.

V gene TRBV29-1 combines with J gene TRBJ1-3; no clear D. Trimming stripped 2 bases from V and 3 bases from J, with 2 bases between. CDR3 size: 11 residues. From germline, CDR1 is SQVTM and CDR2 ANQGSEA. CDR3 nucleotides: TGCAGCGTTGAAAGTGGAAACACCATATATTTT. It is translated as CSVESGNTIYF.

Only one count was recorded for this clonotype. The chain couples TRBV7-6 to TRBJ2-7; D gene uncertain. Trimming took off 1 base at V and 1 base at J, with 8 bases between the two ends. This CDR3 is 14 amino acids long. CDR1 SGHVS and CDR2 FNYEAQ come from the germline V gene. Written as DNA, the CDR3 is TGTGCCAGCAGCTTAGGGACGGCTTCCTACGAGCAGTACTTC. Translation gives CASSLGTASYEQYF.

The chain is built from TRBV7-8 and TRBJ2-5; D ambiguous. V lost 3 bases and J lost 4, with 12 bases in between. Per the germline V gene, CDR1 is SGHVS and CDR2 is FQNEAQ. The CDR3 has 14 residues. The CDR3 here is CASSFKGPGETQYF. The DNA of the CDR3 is TGTGCCAGCAGCTTTAAAGGGCCTGGAGAGACCCAGTACTTC.